These 11 T cell receptor beta chains were sequenced from one sample in a study of identifying expanded T cells in peripheral blood. Assay used: immunoSEQ multiplex PCR; TCRdb lists only in-frame clones, some missing. This table holds 51,000 or so clones, approximately 79% found once. The specimen was blood. Receptors were obtained from a person aged 18 to 70 in good health.

The rearrangement joins TRBV18 to TRBJ2-1, with TRBD1 identical over 10 bases. J gave up 1 base and V 3 bases, and 12 bases lay outside the gene matches. This CDR3 comprises 19 residues. From germline, CDR1 is KGHSH and CDR2 LQKENI. In DNA, the CDR3 is TGTGCCAGCTCACCCTTCCCGGGACAGGGGCGGACATCCTACAATGAGCAGTTCTTC. Translating gives CASSPFPGQGRTSYNEQFF.

This chain connects TRBV5-4 to TRBJ2-3; 11 nucleotides align to TRBD2. Germline CDR1 and CDR2: SGHNT and YYREEE (reference sequence). V dropped 5 bases and J dropped 0; count of bases not matched to a gene: 11. This CDR3 has 18 residues. Here the CDR3 reads CASSPRASGGRSTDTQYF. CDR3 DNA sequence: TGTGCCAGCAGTCCGAGAGCTAGCGGGGGGCGAAGCACAGATACGCAGTATTTT. The entire variable domain, with the rest obtained from reference TRBV5-4 and TRBJ2-3, is as follows: ETGVTQSPTHLIKTRGQQVTLRCSSQSGHNTVSWYQQALGQGPQFIFQYYREEENGRGNFPPRFSGLQFPNYSSELNVNALELDDSALYLCASSPRASGGRSTDTQYFGPGTRLTVL.

This clone appeared a single time. V and J are TRBV6-5 and TRBJ1-4; no definite D call. The germline V gene has CDR1 MNHEY and CDR2 SVGAGI. This CDR3 comprises 14 residues. The ends were cut back, 0 bases at V and 4 bases at J, with 6 bases in the middle. Written as DNA, the CDR3 is TGTGCCAGCAGTTACTCGGGGAGTAATGAAAAACTGTTTTTT. This codes for CASSYSGSNEKLFF.

The CDR3 loop is CASSPLGGGGQPQHF. CDR3 nucleotide sequence: TGTGCCAGCTCCCCCTTGGGGGGCGGGGGTCAGCCCCAGCATTTT. The chain has TRBV18 and TRBJ1-5, with D maybe TRBD1 (6 bases). The CDR3 totals 15 residues. V was pared by 6 bases and J by 6 bases, with 18 bases between. Germline CDR1 reads KGHSH; CDR2 reads LQKENI.

This sequence joins TRBV27 and TRBJ2-1; 8 nucleotides agree with TRBD2. J lost 6 bases, V lost 2 bases, and 9 bases had no gene match. This CDR3 comprises 16 residues. The germline V gene encodes CDR1 MNHEY and CDR2 SMNVEV (reference sequence). CDR3 bases: TGTGCCAGCAGTTTAACTAGCGGTGGTCAGGGCAATGAGCAGTTCTTC. It translates to CASSLTSGGQGNEQFF.

The V gene is TRBV5-4, the J gene TRBJ1-2, with 7 bases fitting TRBD1. Germline CDR1 is SGHNT and CDR2 is YYREEE (reference sequence). This CDR3 has 13 amino acids. V dropped 2 bases and J dropped 6; count of bases not matched to a gene: 4. CDR3 nucleotides: TGTGCCAGCAGCTTTGGACAGGAAGATGGCTACACCTTC. Encoded protein: CASSFGQEDGYTF.

The chain employs TRBV7-2 and TRBJ2-7; TRBD1 aligns across 9 bases. From germline, CDR1 is SGHTA and CDR2 FQGNSA. V shed 3 bases, J shed 5 bases, and the junction held 8 bases outside the gene matches. The length of the CDR3 is 15 residues. The CDR3 here is CASSFTRDRVNEQYF. CDR3 sequence (DNA): TGTGCCAGCAGCTTTACCCGGGACAGGGTGAACGAGCAGTACTTC.

The chain combines TRBV19 with TRBJ2-1; 13 nucleotides match TRBD2. CDR1 and CDR2 (germline): LNHDA, SQIVND (reference sequence). The CDR3 totals 16 residues. V lost 5 bases and J lost 9; bases outside the gene matches: 10. The CDR3 bases are TGTGCCAGTAGTTACCTGACTAGCGGGAGGCTTATTGAGCAGTTCTTC. It yields the protein CASSYLTSGRLIEQFF.

This clone has more than one count but fewer than ten. The chain carries TRBV14 and TRBJ2-3, with 13 bases matching TRBD2. Germline V gene sequence: CDR1 SGHDN, CDR2 FVKESK. The CDR3 spans 15 residues. Trimming cost V 4 bases and J 6 bases; bases outside gene matches: 4. The CDR3 region is CASSPGLAGADTQYF. In DNA form, the CDR3 reads TGTGCCAGCAGCCCAGGACTAGCGGGGGCCGATACGCAGTATTTT.

This clone was recorded once. The chain carries TRBV2 and TRBJ2-7, with D possibly matching TRBD2 (5 bases). Trimming removed 3 bases at V and 5 bases at J, with 8 bases between. The CDR3 runs to 12 residues. Germline V lookup: CDR1 SNHLY, CDR2 FYNNEI. CDR3 DNA sequence: TGTGCCAGCAGTGACTTCGGGAACGAGCAGTACTTC. Its translation is CASSDFGNEQYF.

V usage is TRBV5-5 and J usage is TRBJ1-2, with a possible D match to TRBD1 (5 bases). The CDR3 loop spans 16 amino acids. In germline, CDR1 is SGHKS, CDR2 YYEKEE (reference sequence). Trimming cost V 4 bases and J 0 bases, with 16 bases left between them. CDR3: CASSIEGGAANYGYTF. For the CDR3, the DNA is TGTGCCAGCAGCATCGAGGGTGGGGCCGCTAACTATGGCTACACCTTC.